This T cell receptor beta chain was recovered during a study of blood T cell repertoires in COVID-19. On the study more broadly: Samples of COVID-19 (acute and convalescent) were obtained from the United States, Italy and Spain. In each case, the material was cDNA or gDNA derived from T cells, B-cell-depleted T cells, or PBMCs.

Per germline, CDR1 MGHRA and CDR2 YSYEKL. The CDR3 is 16 residues long. Trimming pared 1 base from V and 1 base from J, leaving 14 bases between. Enrolled through a virtual design, the participants were between roughly 18 and 90 years of age and came from 24 US areas. In the authors' workflow: It was from reference gene primer amplification that nucleated cell counts were estimated. Clones were read by immunoSEQ multiplex PCR, and TCRdb kept only the in-frame ones, dropping some. V and J calls and clone size follow that table, whereas D and trimming were derived from the DNA. This table has 240,000 or so clones, approximately 83% appearing once.

This receptor was obtained from a woman in her 40s with acute COVID-19. V usage is TRBV4-1 and J usage is TRBJ2-7, with D uncertain. Input material: PBMCs or T cells enriched from blood (not recorded which). CDR3 residues: CASSQVTAGLSYEQYF. Written as DNA, the CDR3 is TGCGCCAGCAGCCAAGTTACCGCCGGTTTATCCTACGAGCAGTACTTC.